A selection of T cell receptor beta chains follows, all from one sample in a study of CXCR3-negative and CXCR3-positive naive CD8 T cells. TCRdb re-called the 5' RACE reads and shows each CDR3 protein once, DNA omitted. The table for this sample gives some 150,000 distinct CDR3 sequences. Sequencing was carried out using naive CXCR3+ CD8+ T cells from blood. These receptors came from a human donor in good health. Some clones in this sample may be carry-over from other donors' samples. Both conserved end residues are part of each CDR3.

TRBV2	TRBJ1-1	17	CASSRLGTGGPNTEAFF
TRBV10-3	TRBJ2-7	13	CAITHTETYEQYF
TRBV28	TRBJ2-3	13	CASSKTLSHMQYF
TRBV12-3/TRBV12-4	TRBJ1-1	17	CASSLGTGKGEWDEAFF
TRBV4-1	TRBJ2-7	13	CASSQYSRYEQYF
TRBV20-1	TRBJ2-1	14	CSARGQGDYNEQFF
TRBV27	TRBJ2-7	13	CASSISGLNEQYF
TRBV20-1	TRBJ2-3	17	CSASPGLAGVSTDTQYF
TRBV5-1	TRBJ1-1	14	CASSLGQGDPEAFF
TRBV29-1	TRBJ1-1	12	CSGLTENTEAFF
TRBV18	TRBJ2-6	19	CASSLPLAGPDSGANVLTF
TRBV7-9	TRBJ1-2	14	CASSPTGAGYGYTF
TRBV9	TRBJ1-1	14	CASSLGQVGTEAFF
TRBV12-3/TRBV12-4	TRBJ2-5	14	CASSSSEYQETQYF
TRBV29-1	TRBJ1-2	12	CSVEVSFYGYTF
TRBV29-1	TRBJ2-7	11	CSGVRGNEQYF
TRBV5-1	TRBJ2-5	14	CASSLGPEPDTQYF
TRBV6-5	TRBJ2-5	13	CASSYLPQETQYF
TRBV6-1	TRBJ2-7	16	CASSVNPGQSSYEQYF
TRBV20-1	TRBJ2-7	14	CSASDRGIPYEQYF
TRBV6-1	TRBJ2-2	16	CASSEVNRVHTGELFF
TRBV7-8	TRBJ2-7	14	CASSTLPESYEQYF
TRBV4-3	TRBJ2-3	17	CASSQDRSGGVTDTQYF
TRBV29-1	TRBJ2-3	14	CSGAGQGTTDTQYF
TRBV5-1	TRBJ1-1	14	CASSWGQGGTEAFF
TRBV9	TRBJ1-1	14	CASSAQGMNTEAFF
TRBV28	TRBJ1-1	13	CASSSRTGTEAFF
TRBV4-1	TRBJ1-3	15	CASSPRGSSGNTIYF
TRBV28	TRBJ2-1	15	CASRSTGSSYNEQFF
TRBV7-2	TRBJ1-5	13	CASSFYGGTDQHF
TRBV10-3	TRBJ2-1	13	CATLAGDHNEQFF
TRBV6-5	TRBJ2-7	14	CASSYVAESYEQYF
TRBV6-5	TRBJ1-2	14	CASSYLTGVDGYTF
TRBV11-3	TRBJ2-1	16	CASSPPVAGAYNEQFF
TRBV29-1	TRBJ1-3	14	CSVTPAGSGNTIYF
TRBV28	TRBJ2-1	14	CASSLPPGKGEQFF
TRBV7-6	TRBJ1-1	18	CASSLEPGTGWRDTEAFF
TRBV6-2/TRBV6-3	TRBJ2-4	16	CASSRPTGLAKNIQYF
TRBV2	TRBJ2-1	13	CASTDGEVNEQFF